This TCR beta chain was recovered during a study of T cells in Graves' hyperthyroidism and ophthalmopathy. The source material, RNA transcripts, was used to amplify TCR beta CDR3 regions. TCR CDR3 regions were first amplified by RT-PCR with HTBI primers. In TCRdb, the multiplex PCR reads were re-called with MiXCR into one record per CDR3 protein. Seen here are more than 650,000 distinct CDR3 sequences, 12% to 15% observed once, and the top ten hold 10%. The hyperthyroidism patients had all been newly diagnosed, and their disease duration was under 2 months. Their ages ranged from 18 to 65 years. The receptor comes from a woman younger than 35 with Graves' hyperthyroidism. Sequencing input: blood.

The CDR3: CAWSLLAGVGDTQYF. Written as DNA, the CDR3 is TGTGCCTGGAGTCTGCTAGCGGGAGTTGGTGATACGCAGTATTTT. The genes are TRBV30 and TRBJ2-3, with 10 bases aligning to TRBD2. The CDR3 loop spans 15 amino acids. V lost 2 bases and J lost 6; bases outside the gene matches: 8. Germline loops: CDR1 GTSNPN, CDR2 SVGIG (reference sequence).